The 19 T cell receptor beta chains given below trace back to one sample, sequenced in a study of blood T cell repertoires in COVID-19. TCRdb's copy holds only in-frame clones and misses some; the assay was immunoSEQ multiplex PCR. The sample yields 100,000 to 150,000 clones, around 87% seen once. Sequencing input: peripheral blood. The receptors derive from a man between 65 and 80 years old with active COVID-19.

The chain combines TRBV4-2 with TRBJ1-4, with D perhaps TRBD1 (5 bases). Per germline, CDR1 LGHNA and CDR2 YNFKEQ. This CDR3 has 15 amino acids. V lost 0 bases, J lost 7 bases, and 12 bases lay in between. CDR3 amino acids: CASSQEGGAGEKLFF. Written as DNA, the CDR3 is TGTGCCAGCAGCCAAGAGGGAGGGGCAGGTGAAAAACTGTTTTTT.

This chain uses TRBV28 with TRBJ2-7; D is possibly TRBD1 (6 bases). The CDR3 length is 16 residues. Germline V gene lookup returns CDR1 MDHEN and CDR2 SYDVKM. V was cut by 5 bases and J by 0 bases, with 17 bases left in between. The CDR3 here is CASSAQVGGFSYEQYF. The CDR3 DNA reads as TGTGCCAGCAGTGCCCAGGTAGGGGGTTTCTCCTACGAGCAGTACTTC.

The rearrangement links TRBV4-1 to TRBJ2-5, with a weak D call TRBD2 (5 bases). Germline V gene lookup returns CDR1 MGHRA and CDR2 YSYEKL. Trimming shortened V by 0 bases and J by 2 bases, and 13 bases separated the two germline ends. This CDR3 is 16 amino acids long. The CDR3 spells CASSQDHSGMQETQYF. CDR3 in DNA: TGCGCCAGCAGCCAAGATCACTCGGGAATGCAAGAGACCCAGTACTTC.

DNA of the CDR3: TGTGCCAGCAGTCGAACCAGGGGGACCAATCAGCCCCAGCATTTT. Encoded protein: CASSRTRGTNQPQHF. This sequence joins TRBV6-5 and TRBJ1-5, with 7 bases that match TRBD1. The CDR3 totals 15 residues. Germline values: CDR1 MNHEY, CDR2 SVGAGI. Trimming cost V 5 bases and J 3 bases; bases outside gene matches: 7.

This CDR3 is CASSPDLAKFQYF. CDR3 in DNA: TGTGCCAGCAGCCCAGATTTAGCGAAGTTCCAGTACTTC. This chain links TRBV14 with TRBJ2-7; the D gene is possibly TRBD2 (5 bases). From germline, CDR1 is SGHDN and CDR2 FVKESK. CDR3 size: 13 residues. V was clipped by 4 bases and J by 10 bases, with 17 bases between them. Supplemented by reference TRBV14 and TRBJ2-7, the full variable domain reads EAGVTQFPSHSVIEKGQTVTLRCDPISGHDNLYWYRRVMGKEIKFLLHFVKESKQDESGMPNNRFLAERTGGTYSTLKVQPAELEDSGVYFCASSPDLAKFQYFGPGTRLTVT.

CDR3 amino acids: CASLRGFGETQYF. In DNA form, the CDR3 reads TGTGCCAGCTTAAGGGGGTTCGGAGAGACCCAGTACTTC. The chain links TRBV6-5 to TRBJ2-5; tentatively, D is TRBD1 (6 bases). V was cut by 8 bases and J by 4 bases, with 14 bases left in between. This CDR3 is 13 amino acids long. Germline CDR1 and CDR2: MNHEY and SVGAGI.

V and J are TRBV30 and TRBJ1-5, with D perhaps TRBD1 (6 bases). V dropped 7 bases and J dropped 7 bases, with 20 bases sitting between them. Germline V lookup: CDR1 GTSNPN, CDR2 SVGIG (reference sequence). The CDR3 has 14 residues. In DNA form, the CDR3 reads TGTGCCTACCAAGAGACAGGCCCCCAGCAGCCCCAGCATTTT. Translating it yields CAYQETGPQQPQHF.

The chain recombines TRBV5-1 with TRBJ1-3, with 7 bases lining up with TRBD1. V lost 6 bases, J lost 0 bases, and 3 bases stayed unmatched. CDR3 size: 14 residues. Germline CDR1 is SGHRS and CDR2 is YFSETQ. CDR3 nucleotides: TGCGCCAGCACCGCAGGGGGCTCTGGAAACACCATATATTTT. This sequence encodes CASTAGGSGNTIYF.

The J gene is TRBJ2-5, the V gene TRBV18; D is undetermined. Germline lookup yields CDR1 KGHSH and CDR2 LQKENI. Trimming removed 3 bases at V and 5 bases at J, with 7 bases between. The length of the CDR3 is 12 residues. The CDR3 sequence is CASSPDGETQYF. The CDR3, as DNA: TGTGCCAGCTCACCCGACGGGGAGACCCAGTACTTC.

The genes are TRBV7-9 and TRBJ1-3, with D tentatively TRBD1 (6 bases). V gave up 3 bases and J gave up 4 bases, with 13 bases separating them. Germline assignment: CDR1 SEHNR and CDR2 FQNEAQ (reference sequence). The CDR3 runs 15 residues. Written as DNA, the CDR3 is TGTGCCAGCAGCTTGGACAGATCTTCAGGAAACACCATATATTTT. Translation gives CASSLDRSSGNTIYF.

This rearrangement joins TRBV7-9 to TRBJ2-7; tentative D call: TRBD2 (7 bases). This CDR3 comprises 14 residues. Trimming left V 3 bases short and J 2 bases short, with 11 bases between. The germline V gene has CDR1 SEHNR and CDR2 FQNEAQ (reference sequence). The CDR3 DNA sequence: TGTGCCAGCAGCTTTGGGGGGGCAGCCTACGAGCAGTACTTC. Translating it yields CASSFGGAAYEQYF.

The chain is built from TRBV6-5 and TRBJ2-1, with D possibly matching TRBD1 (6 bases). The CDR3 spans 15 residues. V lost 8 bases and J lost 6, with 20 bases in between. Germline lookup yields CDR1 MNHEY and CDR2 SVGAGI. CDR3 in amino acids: CASPEGRGRSNEQFF. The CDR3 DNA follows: TGTGCCAGCCCCGAGGGCAGGGGAAGGAGCAATGAGCAGTTCTTC.

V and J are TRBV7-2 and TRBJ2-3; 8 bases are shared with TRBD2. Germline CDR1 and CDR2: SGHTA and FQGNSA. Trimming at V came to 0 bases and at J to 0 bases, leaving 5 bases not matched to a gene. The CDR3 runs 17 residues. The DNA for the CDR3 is TGTGCCAGCAGCTTAGCGAAGGTAGCGGGAAGCACAGATACGCAGTATTTT. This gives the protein CASSLAKVAGSTDTQYF.

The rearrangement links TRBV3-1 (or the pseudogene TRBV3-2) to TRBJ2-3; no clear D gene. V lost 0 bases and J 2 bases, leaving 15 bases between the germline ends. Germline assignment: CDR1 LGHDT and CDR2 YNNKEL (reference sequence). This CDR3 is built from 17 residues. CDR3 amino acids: CASSQEWWQEHTDTQYF. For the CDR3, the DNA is TGTGCCAGCAGCCAAGAATGGTGGCAGGAACACACAGATACGCAGTATTTT.

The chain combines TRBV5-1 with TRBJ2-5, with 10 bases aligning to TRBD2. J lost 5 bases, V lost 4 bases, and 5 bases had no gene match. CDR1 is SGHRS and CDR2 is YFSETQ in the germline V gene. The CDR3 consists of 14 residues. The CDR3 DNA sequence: TGCGCCAGCAGCCGGGGTAGCGGGGGGGAGACCCAGTACTTC. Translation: CASSRGSGGETQYF.

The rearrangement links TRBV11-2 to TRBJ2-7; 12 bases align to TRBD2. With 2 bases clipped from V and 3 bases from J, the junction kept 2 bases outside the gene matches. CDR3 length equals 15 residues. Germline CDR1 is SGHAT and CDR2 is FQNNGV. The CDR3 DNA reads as TGTGCCAGCAGCTTAACGACTAGCGGGAGCTACGAGCAGTACTTC. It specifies CASSLTTSGSYEQYF.

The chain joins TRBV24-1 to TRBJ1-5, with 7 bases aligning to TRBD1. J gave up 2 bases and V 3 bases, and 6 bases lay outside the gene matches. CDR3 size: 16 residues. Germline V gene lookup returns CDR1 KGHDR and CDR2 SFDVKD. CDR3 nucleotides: TGTGCCACCAGTGATACAGGGGCAGGCGGCAATCAGCCCCAGCATTTT. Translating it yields CATSDTGAGGNQPQHF.

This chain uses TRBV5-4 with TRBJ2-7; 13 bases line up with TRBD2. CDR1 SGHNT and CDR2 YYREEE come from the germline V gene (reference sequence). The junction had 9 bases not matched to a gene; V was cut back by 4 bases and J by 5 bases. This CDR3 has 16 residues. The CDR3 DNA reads TGTGCCAGCAGCCTCTGGACTAGCGGGAGTGGTGACGAGCAGTACTTC. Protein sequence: CASSLWTSGSGDEQYF. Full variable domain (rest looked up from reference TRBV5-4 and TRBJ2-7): ETGVTQSPTHLIKTRGQQVTLRCSSQSGHNTVSWYQQALGQGPQFIFQYYREEENGRGNFPPRFSGLQFPNYSSELNVNALELDDSALYLCASSLWTSGSGDEQYFGPGTRLTVT.

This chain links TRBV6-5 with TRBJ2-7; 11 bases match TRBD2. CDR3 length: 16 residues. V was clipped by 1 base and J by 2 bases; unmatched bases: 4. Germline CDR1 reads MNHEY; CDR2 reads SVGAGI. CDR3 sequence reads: CASSYFLAGGPYEQYF. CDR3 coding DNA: TGTGCCAGCAGTTACTTTCTAGCGGGAGGTCCCTACGAGCAGTACTTC.